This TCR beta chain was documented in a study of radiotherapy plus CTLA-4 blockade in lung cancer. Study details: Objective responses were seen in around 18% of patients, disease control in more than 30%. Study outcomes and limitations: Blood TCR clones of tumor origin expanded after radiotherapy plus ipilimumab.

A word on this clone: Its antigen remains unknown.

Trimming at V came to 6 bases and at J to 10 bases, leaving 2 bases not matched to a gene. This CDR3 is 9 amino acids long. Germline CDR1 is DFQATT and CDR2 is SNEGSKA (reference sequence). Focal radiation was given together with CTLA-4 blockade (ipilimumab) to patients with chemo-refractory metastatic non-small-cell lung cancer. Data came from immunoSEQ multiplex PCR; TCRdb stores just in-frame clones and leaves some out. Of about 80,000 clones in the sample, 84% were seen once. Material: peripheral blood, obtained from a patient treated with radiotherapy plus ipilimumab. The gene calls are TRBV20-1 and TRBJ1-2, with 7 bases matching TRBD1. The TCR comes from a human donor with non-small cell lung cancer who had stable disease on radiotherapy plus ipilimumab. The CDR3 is CSADRTYTF. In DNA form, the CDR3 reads TGCAGTGCGGACAGGACCTACACCTTC.